Below, 26 T cell receptor beta chains from the same sample are listed, as sequenced in a study of CD8+ T cells in alopecia areata. Treatment noted: oral pan-JAK inhibitor, 5-10 mg twice daily. cDNA serving as the sequencing template came from extracted, reverse transcribed RNA. Clones were read by immunoSEQ multiplex PCR, and TCRdb kept only the in-frame ones, dropping some. This table holds 150,000 to 250,000 clones, approximately 60% found once. The source was CD4+ T cells sorted from blood, collected at week 4, from a patient treated with tofacitinib. The receptors here all came from a human donor with alopecia areata.

The rearrangement links TRBV18 to TRBJ2-1; the D is unclear. Trimming left V 3 bases short and J 1 base short, with 10 bases between. CDR1 is KGHSH and CDR2 is LQKENI in the germline V gene. This CDR3 region has 15 residues. In nucleotides, the CDR3 is TGTGCCAGCTCACCCGGCGTCCTGTCCTACAATGAGCAGTTCTTC. Translating gives CASSPGVLSYNEQFF.

The chain joins TRBV18 to TRBJ2-3; TRBD2 is a possible D gene (6 bases). There are 13 residues in the CDR3. V dropped 3 bases and J dropped 6 bases, with 10 bases sitting between them. Germline V gives CDR1 KGHSH, CDR2 LQKENI. For the CDR3, the DNA is TGTGCCAGCTCACCTAGGGAGGAGGATACGCAGTATTTT. Amino acids: CASSPREEDTQYF.

This rearrangement joins TRBV27 to TRBJ2-1; D not resolved. The germline V gene encodes CDR1 MNHEY and CDR2 SMNVEV (reference sequence). V gave up 0 bases and J gave up 5 bases, with 8 bases separating them. The CDR3 length is 14 residues. The CDR3 coding sequence is TGTGCCAGCAGTTTATCGAGGATAAACAATGAGCAGTTCTTC. This translates into CASSLSRINNEQFF.

V usage is TRBV30 and J usage is TRBJ2-3; D might be TRBD2 (5 bases). The V gene's germline CDR1 is GTSNPN and CDR2 SVGIG (reference sequence). Deletions cut 3 bases from V and 4 bases from J, with 11 bases between. CDR3 length equals 13 residues. CDR3 residues: CAWRGSLADTQYF. The CDR3 bases are TGTGCCTGGAGAGGGAGCCTCGCAGATACGCAGTATTTT.

This clone was detected a few times. The genes are TRBV27 and TRBJ2-7; no clear D. The CDR3 is made up of 11 amino acids. Germline V gene lookup returns CDR1 MNHEY and CDR2 SMNVEV (reference sequence). V dropped 6 bases and J dropped 9 bases, with 12 bases sitting between them. The CDR3: CASSAWNAQYF. In DNA, the CDR3 is TGTGCCAGCAGCGCCTGGAACGCGCAGTACTTC.

The chain couples TRBV2 to TRBJ2-4, with D perhaps TRBD1 (6 bases). Trimming removed 8 bases from V and 6 bases from J, with 14 bases in between. The CDR3 is made up of 13 amino acids. Germline-derived CDR1 and CDR2 are SNHLY and FYNNEI. The DNA for the CDR3 is TGTGCCAGCGGCGTAGGGGGTCTAAACATTCAGTACTTC. It is translated as CASGVGGLNIQYF. Looking up the rest from reference TRBV2 and TRBJ2-4 gives the full variable domain: EPEVTQTPSHQVTQMGQEVILRCVPISNHLYFYWYRQILGQKVEFLVSFYNNEISEKSEIFDDQFSVERPDGSNFTLKIRSTKLEDSAMYFCASGVGGLNIQYFGAGTRLSVL.

This sequence joins TRBV5-1 and TRBJ2-7; D assignment may be TRBD1 or TRBD2 (5 bases each). The CDR3 has 13 residues. Trimming took 4 bases from V and 2 from J, leaving 10 bases between them. Per germline, CDR1 SGHRS and CDR2 YFSETQ. The CDR3 DNA follows: TGCGCCAGCAGCCGGGACGGAGCCTACGAGCAGTACTTC. It encodes CASSRDGAYEQYF. The variable domain in full, completed from reference TRBV5-1 and TRBJ2-7, reads KAGVTQTPRYLIKTRGQQVTLSCSPISGHRSVSWYQQTPGQGLQFLFEYFSETQRNKGNFPGRFSGRQFSNSRSEMNVSTLELGDSALYLCASSRDGAYEQYFGPGTRLTVT.

This sequence joins TRBV7-9 and TRBJ1-5; tentative D call: TRBD1 (6 bases). The CDR3 has 14 amino acids. Trimming shortened V by 5 bases and J by 3 bases, and 11 bases separated the two germline ends. Germline CDR1 SEHNR, CDR2 FQNEAQ (reference sequence). The CDR3 sequence is CASSLSGDNQPQHF. CDR3 in DNA: TGTGCCAGCAGCCTCTCAGGGGACAATCAGCCCCAGCATTTT. The full variable domain, rest sourced from reference TRBV7-9 and TRBJ1-5, is DTGVSQNPRHKITKRGQNVTFRCDPISEHNRLYWYRQTLGQGPEFLTYFQNEAQLEKSRLLSDRFSAERPKGSFSTLEIQRTEQGDSAMYLCASSLSGDNQPQHFGDGTRLSIL.

On this clone: Distinct nucleotide sequences in the sample also encode this CDR3. The chain is built from TRBV30 and TRBJ2-5; D is ambiguous. V was shortened by 0 bases and J by 3 bases, with 2 bases between the two germline ends. Germline V CDR1 and CDR2: GTSNPN, SVGIG (reference sequence). The length of the CDR3 is 11 residues. The CDR3 here is CAWSVEETQYF. CDR3 DNA sequence: TGTGCCTGGAGTGTAGAAGAGACCCAGTACTTC.

This chain links TRBV30 with TRBJ1-5; 9 bases align to TRBD1. The CDR3 contains 14 residues. Germline CDR1 and CDR2: GTSNPN and SVGIG (reference sequence). J lost 4 bases, V lost 2 bases, and 3 bases had no gene match. This chain's CDR3 is CAWSIGTGNQPQHF. The CDR3 DNA follows: TGTGCCTGGAGTATCGGGACAGGGAATCAGCCCCAGCATTTT.

The V and J genes are TRBV2 and TRBJ2-3; 13 bases line up with TRBD2. The CDR3 is 16 residues long. The V segment lost 6 bases and the J segment 1 base; nucleotides outside the gene matches: 4. CDR1 is SNHLY, CDR2 FYNNEI, per germline. In DNA form, the CDR3 reads TGTGCCAGCAGCCGACTAGCGGGGGGCCGCACAGATACGCAGTATTTT. Its translation is CASSRLAGGRTDTQYF.

As concerns this clone: The same CDR3 also results from other DNA sequences found in this sample. This chain links TRBV20-1 with TRBJ2-7; D gene unclear. From germline, CDR1 is DFQATT and CDR2 SNEGSKA (reference sequence). This CDR3 spans 11 amino acids. The ends were cut back, 1 base at V and 1 base at J, with 2 bases in the middle. CDR3 coding DNA: TGCAGTGCTAGAGCATCCTACGAGCAGTACTTC. Amino acid sequence: CSARASYEQYF.

This clone appeared a few times. The rearrangement links TRBV30 to TRBJ2-7; D perhaps matches TRBD2 (5 bases). V was cut by 0 bases and J by 6 bases, with 18 bases left in between. The CDR3 runs to 15 residues. The germline V gene encodes CDR1 GTSNPN and CDR2 SVGIG (reference sequence). The CDR3 region is CAWSVGDEGLTEQYF. The CDR3, as DNA: TGTGCCTGGAGTGTTGGAGACGAGGGATTAACCGAGCAGTACTTC.

This clone was found a few times. This chain uses TRBV6-1 with TRBJ1-1, with TRBD1 matching 8 bases. The CDR3 covers 13 residues. Per the germline V gene, CDR1 is MNHNS and CDR2 is SASEGT. V lost 5 bases and J lost 3; bases outside the gene matches: 2. The DNA for the CDR3 is TGTGCCAGCAGTCTGACAGGGGACACTGAAGCTTTCTTT. Its protein product is CASSLTGDTEAFF.

J is TRBJ2-2 and V is TRBV10-3; the D gene could be TRBD1 or TRBD2 (5 bases each). The CDR3 has 11 amino acids. Germline V lookup: CDR1 ENHRY, CDR2 SYGVKD. V dropped 8 bases and J dropped 8 bases, with 9 bases sitting between them. The CDR3 DNA reads as TGTGCCATCGGAGAGGGGGGGGAGCTGTTTTTT. Protein sequence: CAIGEGGELFF.

The chain employs TRBV7-2 and TRBJ2-5, with D possibly TRBD2 on 6 matching bases. CDR3 length: 14 amino acids. The V gene lost 0 bases and the J gene lost 5 bases, with 10 bases spanning the gap. In germline, CDR1 is SGHTA, CDR2 FQGNSA. CDR3 in amino acids: CASSLAGGWETQYF. CDR3 nucleotide sequence: TGTGCCAGCAGCTTAGCGGGAGGCTGGGAGACCCAGTACTTC.

The gene calls are TRBV10-3 and TRBJ2-5; D perhaps matches TRBD1 (6 bases). In germline, CDR1 is ENHRY, CDR2 SYGVKD. This CDR3 is built from 13 residues. V lost 10 bases and J 1 base, leaving 13 bases between the germline ends. The CDR3 here is CATTGPIQETQYF. CDR3 sequence (DNA): TGTGCCACCACAGGGCCAATCCAAGAGACCCAGTACTTC.

CDR3 nucleotides: TGCGCCAGCAGCTTTCGGACAGGGGAGGGTGAGCAGTTCTTC. It specifies CASSFRTGEGEQFF. The genes are TRBV5-1 and TRBJ2-1, with 9 bases identical to TRBD1. Germline V gives CDR1 SGHRS, CDR2 YFSETQ. This CDR3 has 14 residues. The V and J ends lost 2 bases and 9 bases, in that order; junction bases with no gene match: 6. Using reference TRBV5-1 and TRBJ2-1 for the parts outside the CDR3, the full variable domain is KAGVTQTPRYLIKTRGQQVTLSCSPISGHRSVSWYQQTPGQGLQFLFEYFSETQRNKGNFPGRFSGRQFSNSRSEMNVSTLELGDSALYLCASSFRTGEGEQFFGPGTRLTVL.

This chain connects TRBV30 to TRBJ1-1; a weak D match, TRBD1 (5 bases). Per germline, CDR1 GTSNPN and CDR2 SVGIG (reference sequence). Deletions cut 1 base from V and 3 bases from J, with 9 bases between. CDR3 length: 13 residues. The DNA for the CDR3 is TGTGCCTGGAGTGGCCCGACAGACACTGAAGCTTTCTTT. This encodes CAWSGPTDTEAFF.

This clone occurred a few times. This chain links TRBV19 with TRBJ1-2, with a tentative D call TRBD1 (5 bases). Trimming shortened V by 9 bases and J by 4 bases, and 15 bases separated the two germline ends. This CDR3 spans 13 amino acids. CDR1 and CDR2 (germline): LNHDA, SQIVND (reference sequence). The CDR3 bases are TGTGCCAGCCGGGACTCCGGCGGCTATGGCTACACCTTC. As protein: CASRDSGGYGYTF.

This clone was found once. The CDR3 loop is CASSLVGYGRGENTEAFF. The CDR3 DNA reads as TGCGCCAGCAGCTTGGTCGGATACGGGAGGGGAGAGAACACTGAAGCTTTCTTT. The J gene is TRBJ1-1, the V gene TRBV5-1, with a possible D match to TRBD1 (5 bases). There are 18 residues in the CDR3. V gave up 0 bases and J gave up 1 base, with 19 bases separating them. Germline-derived CDR1 and CDR2 are SGHRS and YFSETQ. The variable domain in full, with the rest retrieved from reference TRBV5-1 and TRBJ1-1, is KAGVTQTPRYLIKTRGQQVTLSCSPISGHRSVSWYQQTPGQGLQFLFEYFSETQRNKGNFPGRFSGRQFSNSRSEMNVSTLELGDSALYLCASSLVGYGRGENTEAFFGQGTRLTVV.

V usage is TRBV29-1 and J usage is TRBJ2-5; D ambiguous. Germline values: CDR1 SQVTM, CDR2 ANQGSEA. CDR3 length equals 16 residues. V gave up 2 bases and J gave up 2 bases, with 18 bases separating them. In nucleotides, the CDR3 is TGCAGCGTTGAACCCAGTGAGCTAAATACTCAAGAGACCCAGTACTTC. Amino acids: CSVEPSELNTQETQYF. Complete variable domain (other parts from reference TRBV29-1 and TRBJ2-5): SAVISQKPSRDICQRGTSLTIQCQVDSQVTMMFWYRQQPGQSLTLIATANQGSEATYESGFVIDKFPISRPNLTFSTLTVSNMSPEDSSIYLCSVEPSELNTQETQYFGPGTRLLVL.

The gene calls are TRBV5-6 and TRBJ2-1, with 9 positions matching TRBD1. Looked up from germline, CDR1 is SGHDT and CDR2 is YYEEEE. Trimming took 4 bases from V and 7 from J; bases not matched to a gene: 3. This CDR3 has 13 amino acids. In DNA form, the CDR3 reads TGTGCCAGCAGCCCGGACAGGGGTAATGAGCAGTTCTTC. This translates into CASSPDRGNEQFF. The full variable domain, completed using reference TRBV5-6 and TRBJ2-1, is DAGVTQSPTHLIKTRGQQVTLRCSPKSGHDTVSWYQQALGQGPQFIFQYYEEEERQRGNFPDRFSGHQFPNYSSELNVNALLLGDSALYLCASSPDRGNEQFFGPGTRLTVL.

The chain combines TRBV4-2 with TRBJ1-3; no definite D call. V was trimmed by 3 bases and J by 4 bases, leaving 13 bases between them. Germline CDR1 is LGHNA and CDR2 is YNFKEQ. This CDR3 is built from 15 residues. The chain's CDR3 is CASSHPDQAGNTIYF. The DNA of the CDR3 is TGTGCCAGCAGCCACCCCGACCAGGCGGGAAACACCATATATTTT.

V and J are TRBV11-2 and TRBJ2-5; the D gene is possibly TRBD2 (6 bases). Per germline, CDR1 SGHAT and CDR2 FQNNGV. Trimming stripped 7 bases from V and 1 base from J, with 19 bases between. The CDR3 runs to 16 residues. This CDR3 is CASTGDSPGGQETQYF. The DNA of the CDR3 is TGTGCCAGCACCGGGGACTCCCCCGGCGGCCAAGAGACCCAGTACTTC.

This clone was seen more than once but under ten times. This chain connects TRBV6-5 to TRBJ1-5, with D perhaps matching TRBD1 (6 bases). The V end was cut by 5 bases, the J end by 3 bases, with 14 bases between. The CDR3 contains 15 residues. Germline V CDR1 and CDR2: MNHEY, SVGAGI. CDR3 nucleotide sequence: TGTGCCAGCAGTCGCGGGGGGCTCTCCAATCAGCCCCAGCATTTT. Amino acid sequence: CASSRGGLSNQPQHF.